This TCR beta chain was observed in a study of CD4+ T cells in melanoma. Assay used: immunoSEQ multiplex PCR; TCRdb lists only in-frame clones, some missing. The sample records fewer than 55,000 clones, roughly 89% being singletons. Study observations and caveats: CD8+ T cell, macrophage and B cell function reportedly correlated with neoantigen-specific CD4+ T cells. Diverse differentiation states were reported for melanoma neoantigen-specific CD4+ T cells.

With respect to this clone: Its target is not known.

Trimming cost V 6 bases and J 7 bases; bases outside gene matches: 5. The CDR3 runs 14 residues. CDR1 is MNHEY and CDR2 is SVGAGI in the germline V gene. The clonotype originates from a human donor with melanoma. Sequencing used peripheral blood. The chain joins TRBV6-5 to TRBJ1-5; 11 nucleotides align to TRBD1. CDR3 nucleotides: TGTGCCAGCAGACCCGGACAGGGGGCCCAGCCCCAGCATTTT. Translation gives CASRPGQGAQPQHF.